This TCR beta chain originates from a study of OX40 agonist ivuxolimab in advanced cancers. The method was immunoSEQ multiplex PCR; TCRdb's version includes in-frame clones alone and lacks a portion of them. Counted here are fewer than 14,000 clones, over 70% occurring once; the ten biggest clones make up around a sixth. J was trimmed by 5 bases and V by 4 bases; bases with no gene match: 8. The CDR3 covers 14 residues. Germline assignment: CDR1 SGDLS and CDR2 YYNGEE. Source: CD4+ or CD8+ T cells sorted from blood, taken in a trial of the OX40 agonist ivuxolimab. This sequence originates from an adult with an advanced solid tumor such as melanoma, head and neck, liver or kidney cancer. The chain employs TRBV9 and TRBJ1-1, with 7 bases matching TRBD1. CDR3 region: CASSLTGVDTEAFF. DNA for the CDR3: TGTGCCAGCAGCTTAACAGGGGTGGATACTGAAGCTTTCTTT.